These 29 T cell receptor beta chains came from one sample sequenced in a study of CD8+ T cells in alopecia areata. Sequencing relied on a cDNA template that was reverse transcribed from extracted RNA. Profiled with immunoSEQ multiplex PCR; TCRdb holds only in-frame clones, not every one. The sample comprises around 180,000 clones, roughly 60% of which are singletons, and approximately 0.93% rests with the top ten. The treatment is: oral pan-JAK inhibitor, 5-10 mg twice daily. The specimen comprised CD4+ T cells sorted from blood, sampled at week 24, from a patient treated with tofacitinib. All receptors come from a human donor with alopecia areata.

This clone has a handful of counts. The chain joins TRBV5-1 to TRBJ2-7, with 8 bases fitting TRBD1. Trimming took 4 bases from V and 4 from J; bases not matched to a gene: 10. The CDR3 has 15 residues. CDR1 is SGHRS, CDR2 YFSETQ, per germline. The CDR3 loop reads CASSTPGGESYEQYF. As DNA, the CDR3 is TGCGCCAGCAGCACACCAGGGGGCGAATCGTACGAGCAGTACTTC.

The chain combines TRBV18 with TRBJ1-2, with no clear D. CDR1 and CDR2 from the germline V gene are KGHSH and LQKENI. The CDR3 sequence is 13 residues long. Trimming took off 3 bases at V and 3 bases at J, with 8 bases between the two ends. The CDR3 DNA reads TGTGCCAGCTCACCCGAGGCAGACTATGGCTACACCTTC. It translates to CASSPEADYGYTF.

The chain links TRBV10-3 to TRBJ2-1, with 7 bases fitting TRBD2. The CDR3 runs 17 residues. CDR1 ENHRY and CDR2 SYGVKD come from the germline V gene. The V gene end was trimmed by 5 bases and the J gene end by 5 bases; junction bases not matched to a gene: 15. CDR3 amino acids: CAISTNTKSGTNNEQFF. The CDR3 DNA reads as TGTGCCATCAGTACTAATACCAAGAGCGGGACGAACAATGAGCAGTTCTTC.

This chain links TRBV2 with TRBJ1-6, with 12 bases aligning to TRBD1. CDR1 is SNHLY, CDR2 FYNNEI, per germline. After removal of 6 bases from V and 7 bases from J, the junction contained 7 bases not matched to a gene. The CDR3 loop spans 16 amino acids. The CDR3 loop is CASRGQGASGNSPLHF. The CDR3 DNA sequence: TGTGCCAGCAGGGGACAGGGGGCTTCTGGGAATTCACCCCTCCACTTT. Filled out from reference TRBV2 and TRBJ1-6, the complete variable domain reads EPEVTQTPSHQVTQMGQEVILRCVPISNHLYFYWYRQILGQKVEFLVSFYNNEISEKSEIFDDQFSVERPDGSNFTLKIRSTKLEDSAMYFCASRGQGASGNSPLHFGNGTRLTVT.

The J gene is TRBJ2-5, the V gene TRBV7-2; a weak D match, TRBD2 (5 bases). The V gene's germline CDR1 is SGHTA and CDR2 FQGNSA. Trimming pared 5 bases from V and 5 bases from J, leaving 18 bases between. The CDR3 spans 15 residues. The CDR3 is CASSPHEGRSETQYF. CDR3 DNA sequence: TGTGCCAGCAGCCCCCACGAGGGTCGGTCGGAGACCCAGTACTTC. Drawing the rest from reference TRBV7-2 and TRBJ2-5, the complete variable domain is GAGVSQSPSNKVTEKGKDVELRCDPISGHTALYWYRQSLGQGLEFLIYFQGNSAPDKSGLPSDRFSAERTGGSVSTLTIQRTQQEDSAVYLCASSPHEGRSETQYFGPGTRLLVL.

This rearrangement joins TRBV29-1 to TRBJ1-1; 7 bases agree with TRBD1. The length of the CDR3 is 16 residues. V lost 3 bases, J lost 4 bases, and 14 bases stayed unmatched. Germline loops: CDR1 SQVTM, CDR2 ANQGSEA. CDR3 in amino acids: CSVDPNKQGRGTEAFF. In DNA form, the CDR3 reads TGCAGCGTTGATCCCAATAAACAGGGGCGCGGCACTGAAGCTTTCTTT.

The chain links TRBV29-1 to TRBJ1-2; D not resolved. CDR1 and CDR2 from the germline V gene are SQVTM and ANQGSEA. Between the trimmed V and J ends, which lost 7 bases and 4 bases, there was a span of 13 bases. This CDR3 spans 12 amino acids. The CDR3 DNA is TGCAGCGGGAGCGATAGTCCCTATGGCTACACCTTC. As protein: CSGSDSPYGYTF.

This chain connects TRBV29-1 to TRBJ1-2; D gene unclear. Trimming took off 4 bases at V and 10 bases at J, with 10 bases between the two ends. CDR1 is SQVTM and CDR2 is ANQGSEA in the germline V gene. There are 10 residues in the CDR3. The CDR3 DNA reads TGCAGCGTTGCGCAGGCTGTCTACACCTTC. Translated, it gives CSVAQAVYTF.

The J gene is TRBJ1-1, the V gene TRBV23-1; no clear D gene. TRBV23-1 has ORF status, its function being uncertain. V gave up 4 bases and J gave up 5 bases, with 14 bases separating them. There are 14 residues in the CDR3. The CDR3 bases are TGCGCCAGCAGTCCCCTCACGTGGCGGACTGAAGCTTTCTTT. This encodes CASSPLTWRTEAFF.

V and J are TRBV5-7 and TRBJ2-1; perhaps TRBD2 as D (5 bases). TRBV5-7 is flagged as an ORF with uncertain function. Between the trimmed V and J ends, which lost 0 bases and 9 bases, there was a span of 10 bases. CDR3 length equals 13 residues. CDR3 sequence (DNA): TGTGCCAGCAGCTTGGCACTAGTCCTTGAGCAGTTCTTC. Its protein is CASSLALVLEQFF.

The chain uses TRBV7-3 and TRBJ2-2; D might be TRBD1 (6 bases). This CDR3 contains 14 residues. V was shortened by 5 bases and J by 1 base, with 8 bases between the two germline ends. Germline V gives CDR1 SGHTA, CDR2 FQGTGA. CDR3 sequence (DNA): TGTGCCAGCAGCCCGGACAGGAACACCGGGGAGCTGTTTTTT. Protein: CASSPDRNTGELFF. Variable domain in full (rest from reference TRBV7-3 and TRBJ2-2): GAGVSQTPSNKVTEKGKYVELRCDPISGHTALYWYRQSLGQGPEFLIYFQGTGAADDSGLPNDRFFAVRPEGSVSTLKIQRTERGDSAVYLCASSPDRNTGELFFGEGSRLTVL.

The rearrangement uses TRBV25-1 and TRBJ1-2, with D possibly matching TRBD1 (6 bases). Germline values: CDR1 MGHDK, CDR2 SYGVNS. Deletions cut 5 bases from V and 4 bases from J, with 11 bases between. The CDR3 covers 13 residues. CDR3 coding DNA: TGTGCCAGCAGTCCATCGGGGGCCTATGGCTACACCTTC. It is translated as CASSPSGAYGYTF.

As DNA, the CDR3 is TGCGCCAGCAGCGTGCCGGGACTAGCGGGGCCTTTAAACACCGGGGAGCTGTTTTTT. Its protein product is CASSVPGLAGPLNTGELFF. J is TRBJ2-2 and V is TRBV5-1; TRBD2 matches at 13 bases. Germline lookup yields CDR1 SGHRS and CDR2 YFSETQ. V shed 4 bases and J 2 bases; nucleotides not matched to a gene: 11. There are 19 residues in the CDR3. Looking up the rest from reference TRBV5-1 and TRBJ2-2 gives the full variable domain: KAGVTQTPRYLIKTRGQQVTLSCSPISGHRSVSWYQQTPGQGLQFLFEYFSETQRNKGNFPGRFSGRQFSNSRSEMNVSTLELGDSALYLCASSVPGLAGPLNTGELFFGEGSRLTVL.

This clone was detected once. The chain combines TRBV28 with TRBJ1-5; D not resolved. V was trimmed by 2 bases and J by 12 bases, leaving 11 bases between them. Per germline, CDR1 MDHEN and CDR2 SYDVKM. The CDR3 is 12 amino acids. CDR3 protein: CASSLGVGIQHF. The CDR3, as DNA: TGTGCCAGCAGTTTAGGAGTGGGGATCCAGCATTTT.

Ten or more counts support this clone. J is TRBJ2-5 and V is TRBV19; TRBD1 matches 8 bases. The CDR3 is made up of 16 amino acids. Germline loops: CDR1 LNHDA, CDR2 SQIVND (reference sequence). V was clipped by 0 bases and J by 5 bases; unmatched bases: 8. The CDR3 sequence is CASSIDHSGGWETQYF. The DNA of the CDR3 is TGTGCCAGTAGTATAGATCACTCAGGGGGCTGGGAGACCCAGTACTTC.

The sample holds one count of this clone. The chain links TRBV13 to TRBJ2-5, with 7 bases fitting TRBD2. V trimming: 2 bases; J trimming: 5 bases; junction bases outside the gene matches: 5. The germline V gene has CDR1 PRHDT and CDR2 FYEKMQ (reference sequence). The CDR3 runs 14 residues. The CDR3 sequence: CASSLLTSAETQYF. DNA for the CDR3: TGTGCCAGCAGCTTACTCACTAGCGCGGAGACCCAGTACTTC.

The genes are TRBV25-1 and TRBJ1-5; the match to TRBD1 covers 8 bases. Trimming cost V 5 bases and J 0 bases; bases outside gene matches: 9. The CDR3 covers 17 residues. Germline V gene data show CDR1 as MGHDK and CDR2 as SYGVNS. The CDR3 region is CASSRDRDRRSNQPQHF. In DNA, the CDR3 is TGTGCCAGCAGTCGGGATCGGGACAGGCGTAGCAATCAGCCCCAGCATTTT.

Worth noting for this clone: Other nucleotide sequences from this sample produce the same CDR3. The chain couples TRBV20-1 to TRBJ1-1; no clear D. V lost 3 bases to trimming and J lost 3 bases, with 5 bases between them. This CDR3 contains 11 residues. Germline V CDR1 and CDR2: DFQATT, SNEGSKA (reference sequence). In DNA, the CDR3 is TGCAGTGCTAGCGCCGACACTGAAGCTTTCTTT. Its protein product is CSASADTEAFF.

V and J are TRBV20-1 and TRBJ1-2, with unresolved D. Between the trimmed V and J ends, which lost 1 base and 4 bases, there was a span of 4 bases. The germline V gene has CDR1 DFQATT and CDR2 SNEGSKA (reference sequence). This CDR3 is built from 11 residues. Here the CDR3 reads CSARGSYGYTF. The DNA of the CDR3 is TGCAGTGCTAGAGGTAGCTATGGCTACACCTTC.

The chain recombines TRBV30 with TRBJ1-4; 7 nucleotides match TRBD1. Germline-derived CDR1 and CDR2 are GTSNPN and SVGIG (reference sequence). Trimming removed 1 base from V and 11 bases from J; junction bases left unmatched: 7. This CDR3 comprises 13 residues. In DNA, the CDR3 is TGTGCCTGGAGTGCTGGGACAGAGGTTAAACTGTTTTTT. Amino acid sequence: CAWSAGTEVKLFF.

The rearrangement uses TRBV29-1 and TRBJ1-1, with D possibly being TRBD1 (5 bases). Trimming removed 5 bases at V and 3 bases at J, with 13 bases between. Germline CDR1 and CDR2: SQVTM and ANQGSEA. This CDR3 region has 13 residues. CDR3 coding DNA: TGCAGCGTTAACAGGATCCTGCACACTGAAGCTTTCTTT. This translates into CSVNRILHTEAFF.

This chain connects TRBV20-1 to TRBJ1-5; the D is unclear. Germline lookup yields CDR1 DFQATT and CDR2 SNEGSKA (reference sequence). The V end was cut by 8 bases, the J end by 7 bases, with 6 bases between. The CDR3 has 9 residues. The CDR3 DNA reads TGCAGTTGTGGACAGCCCCAGCATTTT. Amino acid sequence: CSCGQPQHF.

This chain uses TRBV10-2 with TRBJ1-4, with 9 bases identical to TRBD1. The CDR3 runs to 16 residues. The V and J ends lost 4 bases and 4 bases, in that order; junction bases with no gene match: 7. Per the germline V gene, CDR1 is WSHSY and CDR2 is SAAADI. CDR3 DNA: TGCGCCAGCAGTGGGCTTCCGGGACAGGGTAATGAAAAACTGTTTTTT. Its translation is CASSGLPGQGNEKLFF.

CDR3 sequence reads: CASSLVAGGLSYEQYF. CDR3 sequence (DNA): TGTGCCAGCAGCTTAGTTGCGGGGGGACTCTCCTACGAGCAGTACTTC. The gene calls are TRBV11-2 and TRBJ2-7; 8 bases are a match to TRBD2. The CDR3 consists of 16 residues. CDR1 is SGHAT and CDR2 is FQNNGV in the germline V gene. Trimming took 1 base from V and 0 from J; bases not matched to a gene: 5.

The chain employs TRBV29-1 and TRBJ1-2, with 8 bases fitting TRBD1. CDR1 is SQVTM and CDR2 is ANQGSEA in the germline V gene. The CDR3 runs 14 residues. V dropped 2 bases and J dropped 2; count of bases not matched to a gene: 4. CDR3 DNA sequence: TGCAGCGTTGAACTGGGACAGGAGAACTATGGCTACACCTTC. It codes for CSVELGQENYGYTF.

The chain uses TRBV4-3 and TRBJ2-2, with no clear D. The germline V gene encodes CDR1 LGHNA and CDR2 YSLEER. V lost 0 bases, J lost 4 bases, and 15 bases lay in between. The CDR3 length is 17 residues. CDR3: CASSQEGSGVLTGELFF. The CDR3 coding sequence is TGCGCCAGCAGCCAAGAAGGATCTGGGGTACTCACCGGGGAGCTGTTTTTT.

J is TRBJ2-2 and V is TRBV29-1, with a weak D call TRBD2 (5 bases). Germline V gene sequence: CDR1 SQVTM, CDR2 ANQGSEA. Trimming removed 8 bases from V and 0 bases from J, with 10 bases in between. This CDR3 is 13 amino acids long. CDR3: CSFRDTNTGELFF. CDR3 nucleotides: TGCAGCTTCCGGGATACGAACACCGGGGAGCTGTTTTTT.

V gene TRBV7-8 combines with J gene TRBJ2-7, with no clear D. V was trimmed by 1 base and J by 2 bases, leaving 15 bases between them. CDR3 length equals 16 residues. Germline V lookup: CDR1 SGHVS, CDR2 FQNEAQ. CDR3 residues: CASSLVSSLTPYEQYF. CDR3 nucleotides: TGTGCCAGCAGCTTAGTTTCATCCCTAACCCCCTACGAGCAGTACTTC.

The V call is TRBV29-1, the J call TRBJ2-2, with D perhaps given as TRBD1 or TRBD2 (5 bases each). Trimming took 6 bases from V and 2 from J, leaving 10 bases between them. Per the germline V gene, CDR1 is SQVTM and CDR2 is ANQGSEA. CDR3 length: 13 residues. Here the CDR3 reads CSVDRDNTGELFF. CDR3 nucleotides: TGCAGCGTAGACCGGGACAACACCGGGGAGCTGTTTTTT.